This T cell receptor (beta chain) was documented in a study of OX40 agonist ivuxolimab in advanced cancers. The wider study: Recorded diagnoses for dose-escalation patients were hepatocellular carcinoma, melanoma, renal cell or head and neck cancer. General study points: The antigen specificity of the peripheral T cells (those that were expanded) was not determined.

The V and J ends lost 2 bases and 6 bases, in that order; junction bases with no gene match: 10. This CDR3 spans 16 amino acids. Germline V gene lookup returns CDR1 MNHNS and CDR2 SASEGT. Sequenced by immunoSEQ multiplex PCR; TCRdb stores in-frame clones only, minus some. This table has some 77,000 clones, roughly 84% appearing once. Patients were ineligible given autoimmune disease history or systemic immunosuppression. Comment on this clone: Its antigen is not known.

The chain links TRBV6-1 to TRBJ1-5, with 7 bases matching TRBD1. The sample consisted of CD4+ or CD8+ T cells sorted from blood, taken in a trial of the OX40 agonist ivuxolimab. The source is an adult with an advanced solid tumor such as melanoma, head and neck, liver or kidney cancer. CDR3 sequence (DNA): TGTGCCAGCAGTGAAAGGGTCAGGGGGGAAGGTCAGCCCCAGCATTTT. It yields the protein CASSERVRGEGQPQHF.